These 8 T cell receptor beta chains were all obtained from the same sample, sequenced in a study of T cells expressing NK-cell markers. Following a re-call of the 5' RACE reads, TCRdb has one entry per CDR3 protein and lacks DNA. Here the sample table reports some 440,000 distinct CDR3 sequences. The sample was blood T cells: a sorted CD56 or NKG2C T cell subset, CD4+ or CD8+ T cells, or bulk PBMC T cells (not recorded which). These receptors were obtained from a woman aged 45-60 years in good health.

The chain uses TRBV3-1 and TRBJ1-2; TCRdb names TRBD1, which stays unverified in the absence of DNA. This CDR3 has 14 residues. The germline V gene encodes CDR1 LGHDT and CDR2 YNNKEL (reference sequence). CDR3: CASSPSDRAHGYTF.

The chain has TRBV2 and TRBJ2-5; the TCRdb D gene call, TRBD2, has no DNA to confirm it. The CDR3 spans 14 residues. CDR1 is SNHLY, CDR2 FYNNEI, per germline. This CDR3 is CATTERPSGETQYF.

The V call is TRBV7-9, the J call TRBJ1-1; TCRdb names TRBD1, which stays unverified in the absence of DNA. This CDR3 is built from 15 residues. Germline lookup yields CDR1 SEHNR and CDR2 FQNEAQ (reference sequence). The CDR3 sequence is CASSLSDRGQTEAFF.

The chain recombines TRBV12-1 with TRBJ2-1. TRBV12-1 is a documented pseudogene. The length of the CDR3 is 13 residues. The chain's CDR3 is CASTDRRFYEQFF.

The gene calls are TRBV7-8 and TRBJ2-5; TCRdb's D gene call, TRBD2, goes unchecked for lack of DNA. CDR1 and CDR2 from the germline V gene are SGHVS and FQNEAQ. The CDR3 covers 17 residues. The CDR3 is CASSSARGLAVQETQYF.

The V and J genes are TRBV20-1 and TRBJ2-1. From germline, CDR1 is DFQATT and CDR2 SNEGSKA (reference sequence). This CDR3 region has 14 residues. CDR3 amino acids: CSAAKASTLNEQFF.

This rearrangement joins TRBV30 to TRBJ2-1; TCRdb outputs TRBD2, but without DNA this stays unchecked. Germline values: CDR1 GTSNPN, CDR2 SVGIG (reference sequence). There are 15 residues in the CDR3. The CDR3 loop reads CAWTLTDGGRNEQFF. Full variable domain (outside the CDR3, taken from reference TRBV30 and TRBJ2-1): SQTIHQWPATLVQPVGSPLSLECTVEGTSNPNLYWYRQAAGRGLQLLFYSVGIGQISSEVPQNLSASRPQDRQFILSSKKLLLSDSGFYLCAWTLTDGGRNEQFFGPGTRLTVL.

The rearrangement joins TRBV27 to TRBJ2-1; TCRdb's D gene call, TRBD1, goes unchecked for lack of DNA. This CDR3 comprises 17 residues. In germline, CDR1 is MNHEY, CDR2 SMNVEV (reference sequence). CDR3: CASSWGPPSSSYNEQFF.